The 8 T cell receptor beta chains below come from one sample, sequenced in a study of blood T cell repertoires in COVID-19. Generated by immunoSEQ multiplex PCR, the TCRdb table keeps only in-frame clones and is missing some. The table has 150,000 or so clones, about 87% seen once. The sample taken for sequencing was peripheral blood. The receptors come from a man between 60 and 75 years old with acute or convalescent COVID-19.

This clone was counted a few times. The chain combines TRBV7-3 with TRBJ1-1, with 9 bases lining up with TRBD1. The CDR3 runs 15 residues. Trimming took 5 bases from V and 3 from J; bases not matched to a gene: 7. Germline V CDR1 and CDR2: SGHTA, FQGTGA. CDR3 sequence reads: CASSIQGAWDTEAFF. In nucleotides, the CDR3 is TGTGCCAGCAGCATACAGGGGGCGTGGGACACTGAAGCTTTCTTT.

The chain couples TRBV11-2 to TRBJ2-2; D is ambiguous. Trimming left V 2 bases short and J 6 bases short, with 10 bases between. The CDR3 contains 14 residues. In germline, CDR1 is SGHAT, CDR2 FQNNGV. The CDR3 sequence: CASSLSRSAGELFF. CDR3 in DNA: TGTGCCAGCAGCTTATCCCGGTCGGCCGGGGAGCTGTTTTTT.

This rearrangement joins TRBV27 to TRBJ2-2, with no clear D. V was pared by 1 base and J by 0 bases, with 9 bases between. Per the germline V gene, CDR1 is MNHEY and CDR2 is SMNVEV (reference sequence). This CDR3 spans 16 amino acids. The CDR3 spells CASSLWQDTNTGELFF. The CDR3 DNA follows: TGTGCCAGCAGTTTATGGCAAGATACGAACACCGGGGAGCTGTTTTTT.

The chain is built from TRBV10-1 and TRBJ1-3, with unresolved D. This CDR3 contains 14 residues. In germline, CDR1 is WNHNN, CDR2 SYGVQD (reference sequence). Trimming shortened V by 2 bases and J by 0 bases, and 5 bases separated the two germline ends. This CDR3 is CASSESRSGNTIYF. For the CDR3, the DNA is TGCGCCAGCAGTGAGAGCCGCTCTGGAAACACCATATATTTT.

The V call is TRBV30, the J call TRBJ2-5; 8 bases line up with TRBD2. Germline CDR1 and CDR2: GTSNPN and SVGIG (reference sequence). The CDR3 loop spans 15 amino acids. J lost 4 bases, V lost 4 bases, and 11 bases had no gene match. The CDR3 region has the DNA TGTGCCTGGACACCTAGGGGACTAGTTGGAGAGACCCAGTACTTC. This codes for CAWTPRGLVGETQYF. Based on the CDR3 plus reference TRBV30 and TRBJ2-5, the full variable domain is SQTIHQWPATLVQPVGSPLSLECTVEGTSNPNLYWYRQAAGRGLQLLFYSVGIGQISSEVPQNLSASRPQDRQFILSSKKLLLSDSGFYLCAWTPRGLVGETQYFGPGTRLLVL.

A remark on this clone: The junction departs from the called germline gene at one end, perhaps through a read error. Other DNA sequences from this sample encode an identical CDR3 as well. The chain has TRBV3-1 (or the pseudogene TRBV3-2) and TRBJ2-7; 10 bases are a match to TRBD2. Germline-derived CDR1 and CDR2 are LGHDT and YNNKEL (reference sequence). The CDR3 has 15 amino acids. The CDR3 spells CASSRAGTSDYEQYF. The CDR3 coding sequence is TGTGCCAGCAGCCGAGCCGGGACTAGCGACTACGAGCAGTACTTT.

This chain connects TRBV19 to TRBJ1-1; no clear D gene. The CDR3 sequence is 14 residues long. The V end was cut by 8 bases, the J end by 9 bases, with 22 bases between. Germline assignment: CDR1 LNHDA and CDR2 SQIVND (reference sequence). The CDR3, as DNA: TGTGCCAGTTCCCCTCGGGAGGGCGGTGAACAAGCTTTCTTT. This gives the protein CASSPREGGEQAFF.

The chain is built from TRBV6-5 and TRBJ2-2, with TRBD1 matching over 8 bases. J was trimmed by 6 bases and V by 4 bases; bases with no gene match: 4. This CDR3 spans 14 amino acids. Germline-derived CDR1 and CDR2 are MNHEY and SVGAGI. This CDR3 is CASSWTGSAGELFF. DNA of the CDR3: TGTGCCAGCAGTTGGACAGGGTCAGCCGGGGAGCTGTTTTTT.